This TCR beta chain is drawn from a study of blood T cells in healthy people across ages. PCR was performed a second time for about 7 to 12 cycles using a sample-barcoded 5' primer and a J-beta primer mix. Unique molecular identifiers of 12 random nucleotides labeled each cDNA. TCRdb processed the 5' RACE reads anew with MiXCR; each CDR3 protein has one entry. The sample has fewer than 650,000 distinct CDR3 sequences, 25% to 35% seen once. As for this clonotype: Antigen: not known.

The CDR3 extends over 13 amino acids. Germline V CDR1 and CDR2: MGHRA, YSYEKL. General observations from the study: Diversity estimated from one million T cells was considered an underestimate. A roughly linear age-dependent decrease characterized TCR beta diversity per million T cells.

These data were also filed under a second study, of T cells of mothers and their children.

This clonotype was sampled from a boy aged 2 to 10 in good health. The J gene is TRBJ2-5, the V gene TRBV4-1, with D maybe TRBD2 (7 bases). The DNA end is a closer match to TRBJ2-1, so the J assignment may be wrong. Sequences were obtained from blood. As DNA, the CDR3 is TGCGCCAGCAGCCAAGAAGGGGGGGGTGAGCAGTTCTTC. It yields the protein CASSQEGGGEQFF.